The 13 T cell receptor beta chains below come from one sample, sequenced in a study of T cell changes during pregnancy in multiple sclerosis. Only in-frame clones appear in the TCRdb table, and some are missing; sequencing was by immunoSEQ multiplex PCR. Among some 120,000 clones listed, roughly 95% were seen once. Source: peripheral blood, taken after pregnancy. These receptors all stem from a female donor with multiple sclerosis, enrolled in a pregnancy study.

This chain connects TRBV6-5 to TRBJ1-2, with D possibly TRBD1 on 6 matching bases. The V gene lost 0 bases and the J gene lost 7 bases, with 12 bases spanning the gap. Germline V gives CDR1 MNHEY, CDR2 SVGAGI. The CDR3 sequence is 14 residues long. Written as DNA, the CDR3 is TGTGCCAGCAGTTACTCGACGAACAGGGCTGGCTACACCTTC. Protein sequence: CASSYSTNRAGYTF.

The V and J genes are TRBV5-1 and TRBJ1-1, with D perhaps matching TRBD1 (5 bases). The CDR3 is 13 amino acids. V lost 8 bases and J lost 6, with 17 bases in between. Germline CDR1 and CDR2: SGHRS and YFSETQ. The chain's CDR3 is CARRQFPAPEAFF. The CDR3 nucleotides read TGCGCCAGGAGACAGTTCCCTGCCCCTGAAGCTTTCTTT.

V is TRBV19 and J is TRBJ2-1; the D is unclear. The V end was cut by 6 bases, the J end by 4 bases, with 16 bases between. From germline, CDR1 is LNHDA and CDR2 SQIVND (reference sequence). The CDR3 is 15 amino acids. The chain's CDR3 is CASSSRLVGYNEQFF. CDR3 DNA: TGTGCCAGTAGCTCTAGACTGGTAGGATACAATGAGCAGTTCTTC.

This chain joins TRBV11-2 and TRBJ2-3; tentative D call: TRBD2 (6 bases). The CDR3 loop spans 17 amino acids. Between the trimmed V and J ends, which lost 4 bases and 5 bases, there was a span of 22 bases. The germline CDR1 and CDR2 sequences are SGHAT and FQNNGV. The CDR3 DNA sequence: TGTGCCAGCAGCTACCCCACCCACGCCGGGAGTGTAGATACGCAGTATTTT. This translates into CASSYPTHAGSVDTQYF.

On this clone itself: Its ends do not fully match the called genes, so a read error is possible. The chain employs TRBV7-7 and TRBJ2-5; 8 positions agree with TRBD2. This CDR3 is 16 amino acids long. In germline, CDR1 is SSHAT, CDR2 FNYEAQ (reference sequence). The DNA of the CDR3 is TGTGCTAGCAGCCTTGCGCTAGCGGGTTCTGGAGAGACCCAGTACTTC. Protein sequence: CASSLALAGSGETQYF.

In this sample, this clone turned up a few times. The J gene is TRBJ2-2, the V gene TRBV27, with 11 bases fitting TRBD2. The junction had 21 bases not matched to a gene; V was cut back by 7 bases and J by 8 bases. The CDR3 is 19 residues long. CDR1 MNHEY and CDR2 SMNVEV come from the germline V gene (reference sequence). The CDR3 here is CASTLTPLGLAAERGELFF. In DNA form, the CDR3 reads TGTGCCAGCACCCTAACCCCCCTGGGACTAGCGGCGGAGAGGGGGGAGCTGTTTTTT.

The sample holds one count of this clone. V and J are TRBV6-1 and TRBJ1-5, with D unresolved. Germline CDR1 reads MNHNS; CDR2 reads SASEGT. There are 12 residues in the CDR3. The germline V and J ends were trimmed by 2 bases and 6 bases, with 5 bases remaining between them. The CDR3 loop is CASSELSQPQHF. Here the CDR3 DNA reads TGTGCCAGCAGTGAACTAAGTCAGCCCCAGCATTTT.

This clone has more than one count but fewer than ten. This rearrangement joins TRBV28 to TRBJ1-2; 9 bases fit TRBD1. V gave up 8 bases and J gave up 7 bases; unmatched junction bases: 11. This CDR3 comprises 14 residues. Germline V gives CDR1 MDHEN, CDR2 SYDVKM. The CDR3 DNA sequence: TGTGCCAGCGGGAGAACAGGGGGCGCCCCTGGCTACACCTTC. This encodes CASGRTGGAPGYTF.

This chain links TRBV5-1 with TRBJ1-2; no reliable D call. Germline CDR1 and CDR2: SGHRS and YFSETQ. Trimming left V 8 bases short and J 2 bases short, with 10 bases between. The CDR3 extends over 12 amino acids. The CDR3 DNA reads TGCGCCAGTATCCACTTCAACTATGGCTACACCTTC. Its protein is CASIHFNYGYTF.

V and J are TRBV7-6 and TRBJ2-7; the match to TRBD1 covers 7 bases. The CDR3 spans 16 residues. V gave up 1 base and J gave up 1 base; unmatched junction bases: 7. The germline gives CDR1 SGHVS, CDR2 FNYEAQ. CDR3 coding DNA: TGTGCCAGCAGCTTAGGCCGGGACAGCTTTTCCTACGAGCAGTACTTC. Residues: CASSLGRDSFSYEQYF.

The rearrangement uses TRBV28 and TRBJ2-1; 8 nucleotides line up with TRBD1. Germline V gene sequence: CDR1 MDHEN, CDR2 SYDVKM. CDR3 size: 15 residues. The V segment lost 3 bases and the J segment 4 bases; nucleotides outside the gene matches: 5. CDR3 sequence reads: CASSFPGQEYNEQFF. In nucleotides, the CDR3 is TGTGCCAGCAGTTTCCCGGGACAGGAGTACAATGAGCAGTTCTTC.

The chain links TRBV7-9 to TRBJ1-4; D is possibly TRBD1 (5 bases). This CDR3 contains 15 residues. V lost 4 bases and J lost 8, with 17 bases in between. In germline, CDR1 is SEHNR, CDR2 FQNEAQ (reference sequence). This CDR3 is CASSYPRGVREKLFF. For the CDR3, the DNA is TGTGCCAGCAGCTATCCGCGGGGGGTGCGGGAAAAACTGTTTTTT. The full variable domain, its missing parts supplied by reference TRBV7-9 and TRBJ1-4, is DTGVSQNPRHKITKRGQNVTFRCDPISEHNRLYWYRQTLGQGPEFLTYFQNEAQLEKSRLLSDRFSAERPKGSFSTLEIQRTEQGDSAMYLCASSYPRGVREKLFFGSGTQLSVL.

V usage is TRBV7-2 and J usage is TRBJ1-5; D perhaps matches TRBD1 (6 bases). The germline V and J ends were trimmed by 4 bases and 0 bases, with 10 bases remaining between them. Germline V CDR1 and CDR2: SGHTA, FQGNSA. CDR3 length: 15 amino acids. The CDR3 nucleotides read TGTGCCAGCAGCTGGGGGCCCGATAGCAATCAGCCCCAGCATTTT. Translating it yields CASSWGPDSNQPQHF.